The 32 T cell receptor beta chains below all came from one sample that was sequenced in a study of cytotoxic CD8 clonotypes in ibrutinib-treated CLL. TCRdb's copy holds only in-frame clones and misses some; the assay was immunoSEQ multiplex PCR. This table has 250,000 to 350,000 clones, about 72% appearing once. Here the sequenced sample was PBMCs, taken at disease progression, from a patient treated with ibrutinib. These receptors were taken from a human donor with chronic lymphocytic leukemia.

This sequence joins TRBV4-1 and TRBJ2-7; D is perhaps TRBD1 (6 bases). CDR1 and CDR2 (germline): MGHRA, YSYEKL. The CDR3 is made up of 15 amino acids. With 4 bases removed from V and 0 bases from J, the gap between germline ends came to 13 bases. The CDR3: CASSLRDTNSYEQYF. For the CDR3, the DNA is TGCGCCAGCAGCCTCCGGGACACCAACTCCTACGAGCAGTACTTC.

The chain couples TRBV11-2 to TRBJ2-5, with TRBD2 matching 7 bases. The CDR3 is 14 residues long. The V gene end was trimmed by 1 base and the J gene end by 7 bases; junction bases not matched to a gene: 6. Germline V gene lookup returns CDR1 SGHAT and CDR2 FQNNGV. The CDR3 DNA follows: TGTGCCAGCAGCTTAGTAGCTCTAGCGGCGACCCAGTACTTC. It yields the protein CASSLVALAATQYF.

This clone was detected once. The V and J genes are TRBV27 and TRBJ2-2, with TRBD2 identical over 9 bases. Germline V gene lookup returns CDR1 MNHEY and CDR2 SMNVEV (reference sequence). This CDR3 comprises 16 residues. With V trimmed by 0 bases and J by 8 bases, 7 bases remained unmatched. In DNA, the CDR3 is TGTGCCAGCAGTTTATCAGCGGGGGGCCCCGCGGGGGAGCTGTTTTTT. It is translated as CASSLSAGGPAGELFF.

V gene TRBV5-1 combines with J gene TRBJ2-3, with TRBD2 matching 7 bases. This CDR3 comprises 15 residues. CDR1 is SGHRS and CDR2 is YFSETQ in the germline V gene. V was clipped by 4 bases and J by 3 bases; unmatched bases: 8. The CDR3 region is CASSGRGAGTDTQYF. The CDR3 DNA sequence: TGCGCCAGCAGCGGGAGGGGTGCTGGTACAGATACGCAGTATTTT.

V usage is TRBV28 and J usage is TRBJ2-5; no firm D call. Germline V CDR1 and CDR2: MDHEN, SYDVKM. The CDR3 length is 14 residues. The germline V and J ends were trimmed by 6 bases and 5 bases, with 16 bases remaining between them. The CDR3 DNA reads TGTGCCAGCAGCCCTCGCGTCGTTCTTGAGACCCAGTACTTC. Its protein product is CASSPRVVLETQYF.

This clone was observed a single time. DNA for the CDR3: TGTGCCACGAGCCTAGGGGGGACCCAGTACTTC. It is translated as CATSLGGTQYF. V usage is TRBV28 and J usage is TRBJ2-5; the D gene is possibly TRBD1 (6 bases). V was shortened by 10 bases and J by 7 bases, with 13 bases between the two germline ends. In germline, CDR1 is MDHEN, CDR2 SYDVKM. The length of the CDR3 is 11 residues.

CDR3 sequence reads: CASSGTGWEQFF. The CDR3 bases are TGTGCCAGCAGCGGAACCGGATGGGAGCAGTTCTTC. The chain is built from TRBV5-4 and TRBJ2-1; D is uncertain. The V end lost 4 bases, the J end lost 10 bases, and 12 bases lay between the germline ends. This CDR3 region has 12 residues. Germline CDR1 and CDR2: SGHNT and YYREEE (reference sequence).

The rearrangement uses TRBV5-1 and TRBJ2-1; 10 bases are a match to TRBD2. This CDR3 has 15 amino acids. Germline CDR1 and CDR2: SGHRS and YFSETQ. V lost 4 bases and J lost 6; bases outside the gene matches: 7. The DNA for the CDR3 is TGCGCCAGCAGCACCGGGACTAGCGTGATCAATGAGCAGTTCTTC. Its protein product is CASSTGTSVINEQFF.

J is TRBJ2-3 and V is TRBV10-1, with a tentative D call TRBD1 (6 bases). The ends were cut back, 3 bases at V and 4 bases at J, with 14 bases in the middle. Germline loops: CDR1 WNHNN, CDR2 SYGVQD (reference sequence). This CDR3 has 15 amino acids. CDR3 DNA sequence: TGCGCCAGCAGTGAAGGGGGAAGGGCGGCAGATACGCAGTATTTT. This encodes CASSEGGRAADTQYF.

V usage is TRBV5-4 and J usage is TRBJ2-5; D is uncertain. The germline V and J ends were trimmed by 4 bases and 4 bases, with 11 bases remaining between them. Germline assignment: CDR1 SGHNT and CDR2 YYREEE (reference sequence). The CDR3 is 13 amino acids. The CDR3 DNA sequence: TGTGCCAGCAGCGTCATGAGCGCAGAGACCCAGTACTTC. Amino acid sequence: CASSVMSAETQYF.

The chain carries TRBV19 and TRBJ2-7; 7 nucleotides match TRBD1. CDR1 LNHDA and CDR2 SQIVND come from the germline V gene (reference sequence). This CDR3 has 15 amino acids. Trimming cost V 5 bases and J 3 bases; bases outside gene matches: 10. The CDR3 region has the DNA TGTGCCAGTAGTTCTCTGGGCAGGGGGTTCTACGAGCAGTACTTC. Translating it yields CASSSLGRGFYEQYF. The full variable domain, completed using reference TRBV19 and TRBJ2-7, is DGGITQSPKYLFRKEGQNVTLSCEQNLNHDAMYWYRQDPGQGLRLIYYSQIVNDFQKGDIAEGYSVSREKKESFPLTVTSAQKNPTAFYLCASSSLGRGFYEQYFGPGTRLTVT.

The V gene is TRBV9, the J gene TRBJ2-2, with D tentatively TRBD1 (5 bases). The germline CDR1 and CDR2 sequences are SGDLS and YYNGEE. With 1 base removed from V and 4 bases from J, the gap between germline ends came to 17 bases. CDR3 size: 17 residues. CDR3 region: CASSVKVWTSLTGELFF. The CDR3 bases are TGTGCCAGCAGCGTAAAAGTCTGGACAAGCCTCACCGGGGAGCTGTTTTTT.

The chain couples TRBV19 to TRBJ1-2; D not resolved. The CDR3 contains 11 residues. Trimming took 6 bases from V and 4 from J, leaving 6 bases between them. Germline V gene lookup returns CDR1 LNHDA and CDR2 SQIVND (reference sequence). CDR3 DNA: TGTGCCAGTAGCACGGCCTATGGCTACACCTTC. Residues: CASSTAYGYTF.

The rearrangement joins TRBV9 to TRBJ2-3; 13 bases map to TRBD2. Looked up from germline, CDR1 is SGDLS and CDR2 is YYNGEE. After removal of 4 bases from V and 0 bases from J, the junction contained 5 bases not matched to a gene. CDR3 length equals 17 residues. In nucleotides, the CDR3 is TGTGCCAGCAGCACTAGCGGGGGGGCCTTCAGCACAGATACGCAGTATTTT. Translated, it gives CASSTSGGAFSTDTQYF.

In its sample, this clone was seen a few times. The V and J genes are TRBV11-2 and TRBJ2-3; D uncertain. This CDR3 has 14 amino acids. Germline CDR1 SGHAT, CDR2 FQNNGV. The V end lost 2 bases, the J end lost 1 base, and 7 bases lay between the germline ends. The CDR3 protein is CASSLYAGTDTQYF. CDR3 coding DNA: TGTGCCAGCAGCTTATATGCAGGCACAGATACGCAGTATTTT.

The chain carries TRBV4-3 and TRBJ1-2; a weak D match, TRBD1 (6 bases). The germline gives CDR1 LGHNA, CDR2 YSLEER. Trimming stripped 0 bases from V and 6 bases from J, with 11 bases between. This CDR3 is 14 amino acids long. For the CDR3, the DNA is TGCGCCAGCAGCCAAGACTGGGGGGCCGATGGCTACACCTTC. Translation gives CASSQDWGADGYTF.

V is TRBV5-1 and J is TRBJ2-1, with TRBD2 identical over 8 bases. In germline, CDR1 is SGHRS, CDR2 YFSETQ. The CDR3 consists of 16 residues. The V gene end was trimmed by 1 base and the J gene end by 0 bases; junction bases not matched to a gene: 3. CDR3 in amino acids: CASSLLAGFSYNEQFF. The CDR3 bases are TGCGCCAGCAGCTTGTTAGCGGGGTTCTCCTACAATGAGCAGTTCTTC.

The chain joins TRBV5-1 to TRBJ2-7; D is undetermined. Trimming pared 5 bases from V and 4 bases from J, leaving 19 bases between. The CDR3 has 15 residues. Germline CDR1 reads SGHRS; CDR2 reads YFSETQ. For the CDR3, the DNA is TGCGCCAGCAGTCGCCTGCCCGTTACAACTTACGAGCAGTACTTC. Translated: CASSRLPVTTYEQYF.

This sequence joins TRBV14 and TRBJ2-1; 12 bases match TRBD2. Germline V gene lookup returns CDR1 SGHDN and CDR2 FVKESK. The CDR3 has 16 residues. The J segment lost 6 bases and the V segment lost 0 bases, leaving 3 bases of the junction unmatched. The CDR3 protein is CASSQDRTSGTNEQFF. The CDR3 DNA sequence: TGTGCCAGCAGCCAAGACCGGACTAGCGGGACCAATGAGCAGTTCTTC.

As DNA, the CDR3 is TGTGCCAGCAGCTTAGGGACAGCGAACACTGAAGCTTTCTTT. This translates into CASSLGTANTEAFF. The rearrangement joins TRBV7-3 to TRBJ1-1; 7 bases are a match to TRBD1. The germline CDR1 and CDR2 sequences are SGHTA and FQGTGA. This CDR3 contains 14 residues. J was trimmed by 1 base and V by 2 bases; bases with no gene match: 1.

This clone occurred a few times. The rearrangement joins TRBV7-2 to TRBJ1-5, with no clear D. The CDR3 is made up of 12 amino acids. Trimming removed 3 bases at V and 4 bases at J, with 4 bases between. The V gene's germline CDR1 is SGHTA and CDR2 FQGNSA. CDR3 sequence: CASSFGNQPQHF. The CDR3 DNA is TGTGCCAGCAGCTTTGGGAATCAGCCCCAGCATTTT.

This clone was observed a handful of times. This chain's CDR3 is CASSLQAPGWGNQPQHF. The CDR3, as DNA: TGTGCCAGCAGTTTACAAGCCCCAGGGTGGGGCAATCAGCCCCAGCATTTT. The gene calls are TRBV27 and TRBJ1-5; weak D call: TRBD1 (5 bases). The CDR3 is 17 residues long. Trimming cost V 2 bases and J 2 bases, with 16 bases left between them. The germline CDR1 and CDR2 sequences are MNHEY and SMNVEV (reference sequence).

The chain uses TRBV15 and TRBJ1-2; TRBD1 aligns across 9 bases. From germline, CDR1 is LNHNV and CDR2 YYDKDF (reference sequence). V lost 3 bases and J lost 7; bases outside the gene matches: 9. CDR3 size: 15 residues. The CDR3 sequence: CATSSLPGQGSGYTF. CDR3 coding DNA: TGTGCCACCAGCAGCCTACCGGGACAGGGAAGTGGCTACACCTTC.

The chain carries TRBV9 and TRBJ2-3; D possibly corresponds to TRBD2 (5 bases). Trimming cost V 4 bases and J 1 base, with 10 bases left between them. Germline V gene lookup returns CDR1 SGDLS and CDR2 YYNGEE. The CDR3 totals 14 residues. The CDR3 nucleotides read TGTGCCAGCAGCTTCCGGACTGGCACAGATACGCAGTATTTT. Protein sequence: CASSFRTGTDTQYF.

The CDR3 DNA reads TGTGCCAGCAGCTCGTGGAGGCCCGCGAACACCGGGGAGCTGTTTTTT. This gives the protein CASSSWRPANTGELFF. This chain links TRBV11-3 with TRBJ2-2; perhaps TRBD2 as D (5 bases). With 4 bases removed from V and 0 bases from J, the gap between germline ends came to 12 bases. CDR3 length: 16 amino acids. CDR1 and CDR2 (germline): SGHNT, YENEEA.

This chain uses TRBV21-1 with TRBJ2-7; the D segment call TRBD2 is taken from the table without a DNA check. TRBV21-1 is an annotated pseudogene. This CDR3 has 13 amino acids. CDR3 DNA sequence: TGTGCCAGCAGCGGTGTCGCGGAGCACGAGCAGTACTTC. Its translation: CASSGVAEHEQYF.

This sequence joins TRBV4-3 and TRBJ2-2, with a possible D match to TRBD1 (7 bases). The V end lost 0 bases, the J end lost 6 bases, and 11 bases lay between the germline ends. Looked up from germline, CDR1 is LGHNA and CDR2 is YSLEER. There are 15 residues in the CDR3. The DNA of the CDR3 is TGCGCCAGCAGCCAAGATGCCAGGGGGGCCGGGGAGCTGTTTTTT. Its protein is CASSQDARGAGELFF.

The chain links TRBV7-9 to TRBJ2-1, with D possibly matching TRBD1 (6 bases). Germline CDR1 and CDR2: SEHNR and FQNEAQ (reference sequence). This CDR3 spans 18 amino acids. V was cut by 0 bases and J by 0 bases, with 15 bases left in between. CDR3 coding DNA: TGTGCCAGCAGCTTAGCGGCTTCAACAGGGAGCTCCTACAATGAGCAGTTCTTC. Translation: CASSLAASTGSSYNEQFF.

The chain combines TRBV25-1 with TRBJ2-1; the D is unclear. The length of the CDR3 is 14 residues. Trimming cost V 6 bases and J 5 bases, with 14 bases left between them. The germline V gene encodes CDR1 MGHDK and CDR2 SYGVNS. CDR3 in amino acids: CASSDVPVNNEQFF. For the CDR3, the DNA is TGTGCCAGCAGCGACGTTCCCGTCAACAATGAGCAGTTCTTC.

This clone was counted only a few times. The rearrangement joins TRBV13 to TRBJ1-2, with D hard to call. Germline CDR1 reads PRHDT; CDR2 reads FYEKMQ (reference sequence). V was trimmed by 5 bases and J by 8 bases, leaving 12 bases between them. This CDR3 region has 12 residues. The CDR3 DNA sequence: TGTGCCAGCAGCCGCCGGGAAGACGGCTACACCTTC. Encoded protein: CASSRREDGYTF.

V gene TRBV18 combines with J gene TRBJ2-7; TRBD2 aligns across 7 bases. This CDR3 has 15 residues. The germline V gene encodes CDR1 KGHSH and CDR2 LQKENI. V shed 3 bases, J shed 3 bases, and the junction held 8 bases outside the gene matches. CDR3 amino acids: CASSPGRGVYYEQYF. CDR3 nucleotide sequence: TGTGCCAGCTCACCCGGACGGGGGGTATACTACGAGCAGTACTTC.

The rearrangement joins TRBV21-1 to TRBJ2-2; the DNA was not used to check the table's D call, TRBD2. TRBV21-1 is a pseudogene. The CDR3 is 16 amino acids. Here the CDR3 DNA reads TGTGCCAGCAGCAAAAAAACGGGTCGGTTGGCCGGGGAGCTGTTTTTT. It is translated as CASSKKTGRLAGELFF.